Listed below are T cell receptor beta chains from one sample, sequenced in a study of memory CD4+ T cells and cytomegalovirus serostatus. Libraries were prepared by immunoSEQ multiplex PCR; TCRdb keeps only in-frame clonotypes and omits some of them. The sample records approximately 41,000 clones, roughly four fifths being singletons. What was sequenced was memory CD4+ T cells from blood. These receptors were collected from an adult in good health and CMV-seronegative. CDR3s leave out the opening cysteine and the closing phenylalanine or tryptophan.

V	CDR3
TRBV7-2	ASSRSGRGTYEQY
TRBV7-2	ASSLGVQGTEAF
TRBV5-5	ASSLVSNTEAF
TRBV7-9	ASSPTGGRTDTQY
TRBV19	ASSIQDREYEQY
TRBV6-5	ASRTWGNMNTEAF
TRBV5-1	ASSPSVGRTEAF
TRBV11-2	ASSRGLAGDEQF
TRBV28	ASSLTAYEGYT
TRBV7-9	ASSLDASGSGELF
TRBV7-8	ASSQITGGRRKLNTEAF
TRBV28	ASTYPGSYEQY
TRBV5-6	ASSLGLVTDTQY
TRBV2	ASSDVGARGTGELF
TRBV6-6	ASSYGSNQPQH
TRBV5-4	ASSLGTGGSYEQY
TRBV28	ASSPPTGFLYEQY
TRBV2	ASRGEGDTQY
TRBV4-2	ASSQAGTGRNNEQF
TRBV10-1	ASRDSTGTEAF
TRBV7-8	ASSLTRIRGGFTSQPQH
TRBV19	ASSTLADAYEQY
TRBV18	ASSARTGDDEQF
TRBV4-3	ASSQDGFGSRAF
TRBV30	AWSRGPGQGNSPLH
TRBV9	ASSVAGLANTGELF
TRBV19	ASMGSSGRLYNEQF
TRBV2	ASSRLAGAGNEQF
TRBV18	ASSQLQGGSYNEQF